What follows describes a single T cell receptor beta chain. Its antigen is not identified. These data are taken from a study of cytomegalovirus exposure and HLA in healthy donors. In the PCR, 60 Vbeta and 13 Jbeta primers were used. Here immunoSEQ multiplex PCR was the method, and the copy in TCRdb shows in-frame clones only, minus some. The data contain 200,000 to 250,000 clones, about 81% of them singletons. Study-wide findings and caveats: Later analysis demonstrated an association between a missense DCLRE1C variant and TCR beta V- and J-gene trimming. Most CMV-associated TCR beta chains were later found to appear HLA-restricted.

Germline V gene sequence: CDR1 KGHSY, CDR2 FQNENV. V dropped 4 bases and J dropped 4 bases, with 14 bases sitting between them. CDR3 size: 15 residues. The V and J genes are TRBV16 and TRBJ2-4; weak D call: TRBD2 (6 bases). This receptor was taken from a woman in her thirties or forties in good health and CMV-seropositive. Sequencing used PBMCs. CDR3 residues: CASSPLEGWKNIQYF. In DNA, the CDR3 is TGTGCCAGCAGCCCCCTGGAGGGGTGGAAAAACATTCAGTACTTC.